A selection of T cell receptor beta chains follows, all from one sample in a study of T cell repertoires in cytomegalovirus infection. TCRdb recomputed calls from the reads with MiXCR, one row per CDR3 protein. The sample shows 290,000 or so distinct CDR3 sequences, roughly 24% of them seen only once. The sequenced sample consisted of PBMCs. The receptors shown here come from a human donor in good health (CMV status not recorded). Some clones in this sample may be carry-over from other donors' samples. The CDR3 runs from the conserved cysteine through the conserved F or W.

>TRBV6-8|12|TRBJ2-3
CASSRQGDTQYF
>TRBV12-5|13|TRBJ2-2
CASGLVNTGELFF
>TRBV5-1|14|TRBJ2-3
CASSPGQFTDTQYF
>TRBV30|12|TRBJ2-1
CAWNGGSDEQFF
>TRBV7-2|15|TRBJ1-1
CASSFFSFMNTEAFF
>TRBV7-2|17|TRBJ2-1
CASSSRGTSGSRNEQFF
>TRBV5-6|14|TRBJ2-7
CASSWAGNSYEQYF
>TRBV20-1|16|TRBJ2-3
CSAREPGLGKTDTQYF
>TRBV29-1|15|TRBJ1-3
CSAETGTGGGNTIYF
>TRBV2|11|TRBJ2-1
CAGGQLDEQFF
>TRBV2|11|TRBJ2-1
CASSPPNEQFF
>TRBV7-2|13|TRBJ1-2
CASARAGSSGYTF
>TRBV20-1|14|TRBJ1-1
CSARFLSANTEAFF
>TRBV20-1|14|TRBJ2-1
CSADGGGMTTEQFF
>TRBV28|13|TRBJ2-1
CASSSGVYNEQFF
>TRBV6-1|17|TRBJ2-1
CASSPSGGAGGYNEQFF
>TRBV6-5|13|TRBJ2-1
CASSRAAENEQFF
>TRBV28|15|TRBJ2-3
CASSLEHLSTDTQYF
>TRBV11-2|13|TRBJ2-5
CASSLSSQETQYF
>TRBV20-1|14|TRBJ2-7
CSAPWGGSSYEQYF
>TRBV7-9|15|TRBJ2-1
CASPSGESSYNEQFF
>TRBV7-6|15|TRBJ2-5
CASRNRGPFQETQYF
>TRBV20-1|13|TRBJ1-4
CSATGTGSEKLFF
>TRBV7-2|16|TRBJ2-3
CASSLGSGARGDTQYF
>TRBV6-5|14|TRBJ1-2
CASSYSGTDPGYTF
>TRBV10-3|14|TRBJ2-1
CAISESEGRDEQFF
>TRBV12-3/TRBV12-4|15|TRBJ2-3
CASSRTGTPTDTQYF
>TRBV6-5|16|TRBJ1-6
CASRRDIRGENSPLHF
>TRBV19|13|TRBJ2-1
CASSIGWGREQFF
>TRBV20-1|19|TRBJ2-3
CSARDPRGDSGGATDTQYF
>TRBV29-1|14|TRBJ2-7
CSVEDGGVSYEQYF
>TRBV7-9|15|TRBJ2-3
CASSPSAGIRDTQYF
>TRBV28|11|TRBJ2-7
CATDRDGEQYF
>TRBV20-1|15|TRBJ2-1
CSARDLWSRGDEQFF
>TRBV11-3|12|TRBJ2-1
CASSLDRAEQFF
>TRBV20-1|15|TRBJ1-6
CSARPVSSYNSPLHF
>TRBV6-5|15|TRBJ1-4
CASSYRGRANEKLFF
>TRBV12-3/TRBV12-4|17|TRBJ2-3
CASRKKNLAGATDTQYF
>TRBV7-2|15|TRBJ2-6
CASSLFDSGANVLTF
>TRBV18|15|TRBJ2-1
CASSPQQGGWDEQFF
>TRBV20-1|14|TRBJ2-3
CSARSQRGTDTQYF
>TRBV20-1|16|TRBJ2-1
CSARPGTSGGAGEQFF
>TRBV5-5|14|TRBJ2-5
CASSLRVGEETQYF
>TRBV5-6|13|TRBJ1-1
CASSLGQQGAAFF
>TRBV20-1|11|TRBJ1-1
CSGIPNTEAFF
>TRBV9|15|TRBJ2-7
CASSPRGGLNYEQYF
>TRBV19|13|TRBJ1-2
CASSTVPSGGYTF
>TRBV7-2|17|TRBJ1-1
CASSPWGQGALGTEAFF
>TRBV7-2|15|TRBJ2-5
CASSLDFGQPETQYF
>TRBV12-3/TRBV12-4|14|TRBJ2-5
CASSLGGARQTQYF
>TRBV20-1|13|TRBJ2-7
CSANVFGFKEQYF
>TRBV7-2|18|TRBJ2-2
CASSPRTSGRLLTGELFF
>TRBV25-1|15|TRBJ1-4
CASGLIGAANEKLFF
>TRBV18|14|TRBJ2-5
CASSPREGQETQYF
>TRBV12-3/TRBV12-4|14|TRBJ2-3
CASSPAGYTDTQYF